This T cell receptor beta chain was sequenced for a study of T cell repertoires in cytomegalovirus infection. The overall study: Public signatures in TCR beta pointed to CMV infection and matching HLA type.

Points from the study as a whole: HLA-C-restricted CMV clonotypes gave the most frequent clonotype in two of eight donors. People with CMV and the relevant HLA were identified by cumulative public TCR beta family frequency.

TCRdb independently ran MiXCR on the reads; one entry per CDR3 protein. The sample carries some 300,000 distinct CDR3 sequences, under 20% recorded once. Trimming cost V 3 bases and J 1 base, with 5 bases left between them. The length of the CDR3 is 13 residues. Germline lookup yields CDR1 SGHDT and CDR2 YYEEEE. Comment on this clonotype: Its antigen is unidentified.

The clonotype originates from a human donor in good health (CMV status not recorded). Some clones in this sample may be carry-over from other donors' samples. The chain carries TRBV5-6 and TRBJ1-3; D is uncertain. Sequenced input: PBMCs. The chain's CDR3 is CASSWRSGNTIYF. The CDR3 nucleotides are TGTGCCAGCAGCTGGAGATCTGGAAACACCATATATTTT.